The 31 T cell receptor beta chains in this list originate from one sample, sequenced in a study of Ad26.COV2.S vaccination and SARS-CoV-2 variants (dated by TCRdb to the early 2020s). The library was built by means of the immunoSEQ multiplex PCR assay. TCRdb obtained this table from immuneACCESS and retained in-frame rearrangements with V and J assigned. These tables miss some clones; where compared with another copy, unresolved V genes account for less than half of the shortfall, and the remainder is unexplained. Here the sample has 300,000 to 500,000 clones; 80% to 90% occur a single time. The ten largest clones represent approximately 3.7% of the sample. In the paper's terms, the treatment or condition label means: some 20 received Ad26.COV2.S at low or high dose, single or two shots; several received placebo; per-sample allocation not given. For vaccine and placebo recipients, the sequenced repertoires came from samples collected on day 63 after the first injection.

The starting material was peripheral blood, obtained in a trial of Ad26.COV2.S vaccine versus placebo. The source of these receptors is a person between 18 and 65 years old who received the Ad26.COV2.S COVID-19 vaccine or a placebo.

The chain couples TRBV5-1 to TRBJ1-1; possibly TRBD1 for D (5 bases). Trimming took off 2 bases at V and 1 base at J, with 6 bases between the two ends. Germline lookup yields CDR1 SGHRS and CDR2 YFSETQ. The CDR3 has 13 amino acids. The CDR3 coding sequence is TGCGCCAGCAGCTTCAGGGCGAACACTGAAGCTTTCTTT. Protein product: CASSFRANTEAFF.

The chain is built from TRBV10-3 and TRBJ1-2, with a tentative D call TRBD1 (6 bases). CDR1 ENHRY and CDR2 SYGVKD come from the germline V gene. CDR3 length equals 19 residues. Trimming pared 0 bases from V and 6 bases from J, leaving 26 bases between. The DNA for the CDR3 is TGTGCCATCAGTGAGTCGTGGATTGGGGGGGGCGGAAGCTCGGATGGCTACACCTTC. It specifies CAISESWIGGGGSSDGYTF.

The chain couples TRBV11-2 to TRBJ2-7; no clear D gene. There are 12 residues in the CDR3. The germline V gene has CDR1 SGHAT and CDR2 FQNNGV. Trimming left V 0 bases short and J 3 bases short, with 3 bases between. The CDR3 nucleotides are TGTGCCAGCAGCTTAGACCTCTACGAGCAGTACTTC. Residues: CASSLDLYEQYF.

V and J are TRBV5-6 and TRBJ2-2; D remains unclear. CDR1 and CDR2 from the germline V gene are SGHDT and YYEEEE. Between the trimmed V and J ends, which lost 0 bases and 2 bases, there was a span of 5 bases. CDR3 size: 14 residues. CDR3 DNA sequence: TGTGCCAGCAGCTTGGGGGGTAACACCGGGGAGCTGTTTTTT. Translation gives CASSLGGNTGELFF.

The CDR3 DNA is TGTGCCAGCAGTTCAGGTCACGGGACAACTAATGAAAAACTGTTTTTT. Protein sequence: CASSSGHGTTNEKLFF. This chain joins TRBV6-5 and TRBJ1-4, with no clear D. Trimming took off 4 bases at V and 0 bases at J, with 12 bases between the two ends. The CDR3 covers 16 residues. Per the germline V gene, CDR1 is MNHEY and CDR2 is SVGAGI.

The chain combines TRBV4-3 with TRBJ2-2, with 11 bases identical to TRBD1. Per the germline V gene, CDR1 is LGHNA and CDR2 is YSLEER. The trim removed 1 base at V and 5 bases at J, leaving 3 bases unmatched. The CDR3 spans 16 residues. The CDR3 here is CASSQAGQGGTGELFF. CDR3 DNA: TGCGCCAGCAGCCAAGCGGGACAGGGGGGTACCGGGGAGCTGTTTTTT.

This sequence joins TRBV19 and TRBJ1-2; tentatively, D is TRBD1 (6 bases). The germline CDR1 and CDR2 sequences are LNHDA and SQIVND (reference sequence). Deletions cut 3 bases from V and 2 bases from J, with 7 bases between. The CDR3 consists of 13 residues. The CDR3, as DNA: TGTGCCAGTAGTATTACAGGGAACTATGGCTACACCTTC. It codes for CASSITGNYGYTF. Full variable domain (missing parts from reference TRBV19 and TRBJ1-2): DGGITQSPKYLFRKEGQNVTLSCEQNLNHDAMYWYRQDPGQGLRLIYYSQIVNDFQKGDIAEGYSVSREKKESFPLTVTSAQKNPTAFYLCASSITGNYGYTFGSGTRLTVV.

The rearrangement links TRBV7-9 to TRBJ1-4, with D hard to call. The CDR3 covers 14 residues. In germline, CDR1 is SEHNR, CDR2 FQNEAQ (reference sequence). V shed 5 bases and J shed 5 bases, with 12 bases lying between them. In DNA form, the CDR3 reads TGTGCCAGCAGCGCTGATACCGAAAATGAAAAACTGTTTTTT. Translation gives CASSADTENEKLFF.

The rearrangement uses TRBV7-9 and TRBJ1-6, with TRBD1 identical over 7 bases. V trimming: 4 bases; J trimming: 10 bases; junction bases outside the gene matches: 10. Germline-derived CDR1 and CDR2 are SEHNR and FQNEAQ (reference sequence). The CDR3 has 15 residues. The DNA for the CDR3 is TGTGCCAGCAGCTCCCATCGACAGGGTAGCTCACCCCTCCACTTT. This encodes CASSSHRQGSSPLHF.

The chain is built from TRBV18 and TRBJ1-2, with 8 bases fitting TRBD1. Germline loops: CDR1 KGHSH, CDR2 LQKENI. The V and J ends lost 6 bases and 0 bases, in that order; junction bases with no gene match: 3. This CDR3 has 14 residues. The CDR3 sequence is CASSGDRTNYGYTF. As DNA, the CDR3 is TGTGCCAGCTCCGGGGACAGGACTAACTATGGCTACACCTTC. The full variable domain, rest sourced from reference TRBV18 and TRBJ1-2, is NAGVMQNPRHLVRRRGQEARLRCSPMKGHSHVYWYRQLPEEGLKFMVYLQKENIIDESGMPKERFSAEFPKEGPSILRIQQVVRGDSAAYFCASSGDRTNYGYTFGSGTRLTVV.

The gene calls are TRBV10-2 and TRBJ1-6; possibly TRBD1 for D (5 bases). The CDR3 runs to 18 residues. V lost 4 bases, J lost 1 base, and 17 bases lay in between. Germline CDR1 is WSHSY and CDR2 is SAAADI. The CDR3 here is CASSVSREGGSYNSPLHF. For the CDR3, the DNA is TGCGCCAGCAGTGTAAGCAGGGAAGGAGGTTCCTATAATTCACCCCTCCACTTT.

The V call is TRBV3-1 (or the pseudogene TRBV3-2), the J call TRBJ2-3, with 14 bases matching TRBD2. V shed 4 bases, J shed 5 bases, and the junction held 5 bases outside the gene matches. CDR1 and CDR2 from the germline V gene are LGHDT and YNNKEL (reference sequence). The CDR3 is 16 residues long. The CDR3 loop reads CASSRLAGGQVDTQYF. The CDR3 DNA reads TGTGCCAGCAGCCGACTAGCGGGGGGGCAGGTAGATACGCAGTATTTT.

The chain couples TRBV6-2 or TRBV6-3 to TRBJ1-6, with D perhaps TRBD1 (6 bases). Germline CDR1 MNHEY, CDR2 SVGEGT. Deletions cut 5 bases from V and 7 bases from J, with 18 bases between. The CDR3 is 16 residues long. The chain's CDR3 is CASSRSQTGLNSPLHF. For the CDR3, the DNA is TGTGCCAGCAGTCGAAGCCAGACAGGACTCAATTCACCCCTCCACTTT.

This clone has more than one count but fewer than ten. V and J are TRBV7-2 and TRBJ1-2; D unclear. Germline assignment: CDR1 SGHTA and CDR2 FQGNSA. The CDR3 consists of 14 residues. With 1 base removed from V and 1 base from J, the gap between germline ends came to 7 bases. The chain's CDR3 is CASSLVLNNYGYTF. CDR3 nucleotide sequence: TGTGCCAGCAGCTTAGTTTTGAATAACTATGGCTACACCTTC. Complete variable domain (other parts from reference TRBV7-2 and TRBJ1-2): GAGVSQSPSNKVTEKGKDVELRCDPISGHTALYWYRQSLGQGLEFLIYFQGNSAPDKSGLPSDRFSAERTGGSVSTLTIQRTQQEDSAVYLCASSLVLNNYGYTFGSGTRLTVV.

This clone was seen just once. The V gene is TRBV19, the J gene TRBJ1-1; possibly TRBD1 for D (6 bases). The CDR3 totals 13 residues. V was pared by 8 bases and J by 4 bases, with 14 bases between. Germline V CDR1 and CDR2: LNHDA, SQIVND (reference sequence). CDR3 DNA: TGTGCCAGTGCCCCGGGACAAGGCACTGAAGCTTTCTTT. Amino acid sequence: CASAPGQGTEAFF.

The chain uses TRBV7-8 and TRBJ2-7, with D maybe TRBD1 (6 bases). V dropped 3 bases and J dropped 4 bases, with 13 bases sitting between them. The CDR3 has 14 amino acids. CDR1 and CDR2 from the germline V gene are SGHVS and FQNEAQ. The CDR3 region has the DNA TGTGCCAGCAGCTTCCAGGGGTTGAGTTACGAGCAGTACTTC. Translation gives CASSFQGLSYEQYF.

The chain uses TRBV6-5 and TRBJ2-1; D is tentatively TRBD1 or TRBD2 (7 bases each). Germline lookup yields CDR1 MNHEY and CDR2 SVGAGI. The CDR3 runs 13 residues. V was cut by 6 bases and J by 8 bases, with 14 bases left in between. The CDR3 reads CASSQGGAHEQFF. CDR3 DNA: TGTGCCAGCAGCCAGGGGGGGGCACATGAGCAGTTCTTC.

V is TRBV5-8 and J is TRBJ2-5; 7 bases map to TRBD2. CDR3 length equals 14 residues. Per germline, CDR1 SGHTS and CDR2 YDEGEE. The J segment lost 6 bases and the V segment lost 4 bases, leaving 9 bases of the junction unmatched. The CDR3 DNA is TGTGCCAGCAGCCCACGTGGGGGGGGGAAGACCCAGTACTTC. This encodes CASSPRGGGKTQYF.

The chain uses TRBV11-2 and TRBJ2-5; TRBD1 matches 7 bases. J was trimmed by 7 bases and V by 5 bases; bases with no gene match: 13. The germline V gene has CDR1 SGHAT and CDR2 FQNNGV. The CDR3 runs 15 residues. CDR3 protein: CASSGPGQTARTQYF. As DNA, the CDR3 is TGTGCCAGCAGCGGGCCGGGACAGACCGCTCGGACCCAGTACTTC.

A single count supports this clone. The chain carries TRBV12-3 or TRBV12-4 and TRBJ2-3; D is perhaps TRBD2 (6 bases). Trimming stripped 5 bases from V and 6 bases from J, with 9 bases between. The CDR3 sequence is 12 residues long. Here the CDR3 reads CASSTGEDTQYF. The CDR3 DNA is TGTGCCAGCAGTACGGGGGAGGATACGCAGTATTTT.

The gene calls are TRBV19 and TRBJ2-7, with D unclear. This CDR3 contains 15 residues. Trimming stripped 5 bases from V and 0 bases from J, with 14 bases between. Looked up from germline, CDR1 is LNHDA and CDR2 is SQIVND (reference sequence). In nucleotides, the CDR3 is TGTGCCAGTAGTCTACCCGGTGCAGCCTCCTACGAGCAGTACTTC. It specifies CASSLPGAASYEQYF.

The V gene is TRBV11-2, the J gene TRBJ2-5; D unclear. Germline CDR1 is SGHAT and CDR2 is FQNNGV. The CDR3 is 14 residues long. Trimming shortened V by 5 bases and J by 0 bases, and 10 bases separated the two germline ends. Here the CDR3 reads CASSRAAYQETQYF. The CDR3 bases are TGTGCCAGCAGCCGGGCAGCGTACCAAGAGACCCAGTACTTC.

The V and J genes are TRBV10-3 and TRBJ2-7; D gene uncertain. Looked up from germline, CDR1 is ENHRY and CDR2 is SYGVKD. The CDR3 extends over 12 amino acids. Trimming shortened V by 6 bases and J by 2 bases, and 8 bases separated the two germline ends. Here the CDR3 reads CAIRGPTYEQYF. The CDR3 DNA follows: TGTGCCATCAGAGGGCCTACCTACGAGCAGTACTTC.

This clone was counted once. The chain recombines TRBV4-1 with TRBJ1-1; D is perhaps TRBD1 (6 bases). The CDR3 runs 17 residues. In germline, CDR1 is MGHRA, CDR2 YSYEKL. V was trimmed by 1 base and J by 1 base, leaving 16 bases between them. The CDR3 here is CASSQGLVTGKNTEAFF. The CDR3 bases are TGCGCCAGCAGCCAAGGTCTTGTAACAGGGAAGAACACTGAAGCTTTCTTT.

V gene TRBV10-3 combines with J gene TRBJ1-1; D not resolved. From germline, CDR1 is ENHRY and CDR2 SYGVKD. The CDR3 consists of 13 residues. Between the trimmed V and J ends, which lost 8 bases and 3 bases, there was a span of 13 bases. Written as DNA, the CDR3 is TGTGCCATCGCTACTACTGCGGACACTGAAGCTTTCTTT. Translating gives CAIATTADTEAFF.

The CDR3 reads CASSPGQRNEKLFF. The CDR3 DNA reads TGTGCCAGCAGCCCGGGACAGCGTAATGAAAAACTGTTTTTT. V is TRBV5-8 and J is TRBJ1-4; 7 bases map to TRBD1. Germline V gene lookup returns CDR1 SGHTS and CDR2 YDEGEE. This CDR3 spans 14 amino acids. The V and J ends lost 4 bases and 4 bases, in that order; junction bases with no gene match: 4.

This chain links TRBV3-1 (or the pseudogene TRBV3-2) with TRBJ2-7; D is undetermined. CDR1 and CDR2 from the germline V gene are LGHDT and YNNKEL (reference sequence). The CDR3 contains 13 residues. V lost 4 bases, J lost 3 bases, and 10 bases lay in between. CDR3 sequence reads: CASSLKAYYEQYF. In nucleotides, the CDR3 is TGTGCCAGCAGCCTCAAGGCCTACTACGAGCAGTACTTC.

The V call is TRBV7-2, the J call TRBJ2-1, with TRBD2 matching 11 bases. The germline V gene encodes CDR1 SGHTA and CDR2 FQGNSA. The CDR3 length is 15 residues. V lost 4 bases to trimming and J lost 5 bases; unmatched junction nucleotides: 4. In DNA form, the CDR3 reads TGTGCCAGCAGCTACCTAGCGGGAGGTAACAATGAGCAGTTCTTC. Residues: CASSYLAGGNNEQFF.

This chain joins TRBV7-2 and TRBJ2-7, with TRBD1 identical over 9 bases. Trimming cost V 1 base and J 5 bases; bases outside gene matches: 9. CDR1 and CDR2 from the germline V gene are SGHTA and FQGNSA. The CDR3 covers 16 residues. The CDR3 DNA reads TGTGCCAGCAGCTTAGTCGGGGACAGGGATATCGACGAGCAGTACTTC. Translation: CASSLVGDRDIDEQYF.

This clone has a handful of counts. This chain connects TRBV5-5 to TRBJ1-6; no definite D call. Deletions cut 7 bases from V and 6 bases from J, with 14 bases between. CDR3 size: 14 residues. CDR1 SGHKS and CDR2 YYEKEE come from the germline V gene (reference sequence). This CDR3 is CASRPTVSNSPLHF. The CDR3 bases are TGTGCCAGCCGACCGACCGTTTCTAATTCACCCCTCCACTTT.

The chain couples TRBV7-2 to TRBJ1-5, with 12 bases identical to TRBD1. Germline CDR1 SGHTA, CDR2 FQGNSA. The V gene end was trimmed by 4 bases and the J gene end by 9 bases; junction bases not matched to a gene: 4. This CDR3 has 14 amino acids. This chain's CDR3 is CASSYGTGGRPQHF. As DNA, the CDR3 is TGTGCCAGCAGCTATGGGACAGGGGGCAGGCCCCAGCATTTT.